The clone carrying this TCR beta chain occurred a few times. The source of the sample is a study of T cells after yellow fever vaccination. V was trimmed by 3 bases and J by 6 bases, leaving 21 bases between them. This CDR3 has 16 amino acids. MiXCR was run by TCRdb on the 5' RACE reads, yielding one entry per CDR3 protein. The sample has just under 600,000 distinct CDR3 sequences, around an eighth seen once; the top ten hold more than 13%. The source of this sequence is a man aged 25-45 years who received the YFV17D yellow fever vaccine. V and J are TRBV12-3 or TRBV12-4 and TRBJ2-7, with D perhaps given as TRBD1 or TRBD2 (6 bases each). This specimen was PBMCs, taken on the day of the yellow fever booster vaccination. The chain's CDR3 is CASSLGGAAPDGEQYF. The DNA of the CDR3 is TGTGCCAGCAGTTTGGGGGGCGCAGCCCCCGATGGCGAGCAGTACTTC.